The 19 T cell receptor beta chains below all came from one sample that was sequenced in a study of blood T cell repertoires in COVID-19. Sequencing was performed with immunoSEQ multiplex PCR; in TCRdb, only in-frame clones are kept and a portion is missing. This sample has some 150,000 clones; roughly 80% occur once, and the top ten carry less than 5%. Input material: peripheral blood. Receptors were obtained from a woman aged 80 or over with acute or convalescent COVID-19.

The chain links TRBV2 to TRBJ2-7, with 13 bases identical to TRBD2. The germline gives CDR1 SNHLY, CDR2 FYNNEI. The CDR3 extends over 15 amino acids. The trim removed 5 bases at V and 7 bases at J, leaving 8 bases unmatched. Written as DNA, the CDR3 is TGTGCCAGCAGTCCTAACCGGGGACTAGCGGGGGAGCAGTACTTC. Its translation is CASSPNRGLAGEQYF.

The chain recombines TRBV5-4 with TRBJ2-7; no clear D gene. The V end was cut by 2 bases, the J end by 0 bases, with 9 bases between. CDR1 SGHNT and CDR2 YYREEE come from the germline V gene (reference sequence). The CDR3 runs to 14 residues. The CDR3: CASSLAPTSYEQYF. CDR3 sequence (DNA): TGTGCCAGCAGCTTAGCACCAACCTCCTACGAGCAGTACTTC.

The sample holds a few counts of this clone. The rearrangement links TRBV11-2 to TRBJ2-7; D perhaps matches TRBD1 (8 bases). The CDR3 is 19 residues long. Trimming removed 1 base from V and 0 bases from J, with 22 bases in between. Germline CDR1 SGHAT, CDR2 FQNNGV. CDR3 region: CASSLGGGGTGYSSYEQYF. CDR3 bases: TGTGCCAGCAGCTTAGGAGGGGGGGGGACAGGTTATTCCTCCTACGAGCAGTACTTC.

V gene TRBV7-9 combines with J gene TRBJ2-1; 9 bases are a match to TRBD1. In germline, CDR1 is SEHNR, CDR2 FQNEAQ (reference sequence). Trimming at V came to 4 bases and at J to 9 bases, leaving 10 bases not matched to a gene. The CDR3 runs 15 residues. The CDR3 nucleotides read TGTGCCAGCAGCTCTACAGGGGGCCCCCCCCGTGAGCAGTTCTTC. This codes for CASSSTGGPPREQFF.

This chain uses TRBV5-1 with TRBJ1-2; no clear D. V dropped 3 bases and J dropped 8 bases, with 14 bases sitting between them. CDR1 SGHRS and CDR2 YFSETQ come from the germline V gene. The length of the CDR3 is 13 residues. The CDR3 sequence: CASSSNERGGYTF. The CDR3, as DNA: TGCGCCAGCAGCTCCAATGAGCGGGGAGGCTACACCTTC.

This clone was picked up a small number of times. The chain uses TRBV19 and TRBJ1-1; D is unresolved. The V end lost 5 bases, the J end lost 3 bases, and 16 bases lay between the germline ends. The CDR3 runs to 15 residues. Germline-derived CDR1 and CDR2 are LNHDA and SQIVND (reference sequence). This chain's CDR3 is CASSPTPVEDTEAFF. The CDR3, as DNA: TGTGCCAGTAGTCCGACCCCGGTGGAGGACACTGAAGCTTTCTTT.

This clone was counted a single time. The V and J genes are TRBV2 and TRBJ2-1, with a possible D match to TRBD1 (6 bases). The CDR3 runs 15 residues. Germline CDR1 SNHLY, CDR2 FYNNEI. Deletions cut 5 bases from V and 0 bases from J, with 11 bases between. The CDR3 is CASSTGPSSYNEQFF. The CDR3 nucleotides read TGTGCCAGCAGTACAGGGCCCAGCTCCTACAATGAGCAGTTCTTC.

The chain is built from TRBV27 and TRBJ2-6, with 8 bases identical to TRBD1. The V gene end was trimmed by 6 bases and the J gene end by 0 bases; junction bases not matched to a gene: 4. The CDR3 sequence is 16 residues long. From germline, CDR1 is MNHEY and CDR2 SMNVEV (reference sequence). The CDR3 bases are TGTGCCAGCAGACCTACAGGGGGCTCTGGGGCCAACGTCCTGACTTTC. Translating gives CASRPTGGSGANVLTF. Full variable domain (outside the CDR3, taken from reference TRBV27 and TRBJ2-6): EAQVTQNPRYLITVTGKKLTVTCSQNMNHEYMSWYRQDPGLGLRQIYYSMNVEVTDKGDVPEGYKVSRKEKRNFPLILESPSPNQTSLYFCASRPTGGSGANVLTFGAGSRLTVL.

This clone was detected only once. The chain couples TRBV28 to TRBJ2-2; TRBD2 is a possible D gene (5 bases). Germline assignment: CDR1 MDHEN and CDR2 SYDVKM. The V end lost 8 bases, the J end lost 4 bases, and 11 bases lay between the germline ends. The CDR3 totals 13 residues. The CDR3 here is CASLGAATGELFF. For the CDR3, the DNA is TGTGCCAGCCTGGGAGCGGCCACCGGGGAGCTGTTTTTT.

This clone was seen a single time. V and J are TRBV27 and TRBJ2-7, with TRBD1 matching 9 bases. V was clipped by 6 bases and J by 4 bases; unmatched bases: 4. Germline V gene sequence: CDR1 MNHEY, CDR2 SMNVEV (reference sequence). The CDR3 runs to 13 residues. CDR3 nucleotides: TGTGCCAGCAGGCTACAGGGGGCTTACGAGCAGTACTTC. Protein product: CASRLQGAYEQYF.

CDR3 bases: TGTGCCAGCAGCGTCACAGGGGGAAATGAGCAGTTCTTC. This codes for CASSVTGGNEQFF. This chain uses TRBV9 with TRBJ2-1, with 8 bases fitting TRBD1. Germline V gene sequence: CDR1 SGDLS, CDR2 YYNGEE. This CDR3 is 13 amino acids long. J lost 7 bases, V lost 2 bases, and 2 bases had no gene match.

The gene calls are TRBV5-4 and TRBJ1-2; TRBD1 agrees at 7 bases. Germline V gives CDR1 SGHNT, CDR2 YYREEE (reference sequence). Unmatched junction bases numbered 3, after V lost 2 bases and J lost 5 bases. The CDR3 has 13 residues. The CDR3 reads CASSFDRAYGYTF. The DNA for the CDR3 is TGTGCCAGCAGCTTTGACAGGGCTTATGGCTACACCTTC.

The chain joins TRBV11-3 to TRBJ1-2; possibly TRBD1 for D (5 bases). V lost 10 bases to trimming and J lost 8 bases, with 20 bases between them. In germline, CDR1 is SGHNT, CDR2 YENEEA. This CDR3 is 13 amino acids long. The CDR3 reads CATKVGGLQGYTF. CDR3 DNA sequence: TGTGCCACCAAGGTGGGGGGTCTGCAAGGCTACACCTTC.

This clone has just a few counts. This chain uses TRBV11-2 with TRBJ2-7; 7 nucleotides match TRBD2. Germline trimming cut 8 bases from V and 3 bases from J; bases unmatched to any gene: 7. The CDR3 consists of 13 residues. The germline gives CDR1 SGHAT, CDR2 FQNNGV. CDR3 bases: TGTGCCAGCGGGGGGACGGGGGGCTACGAGCAGTACTTC. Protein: CASGGTGGYEQYF.

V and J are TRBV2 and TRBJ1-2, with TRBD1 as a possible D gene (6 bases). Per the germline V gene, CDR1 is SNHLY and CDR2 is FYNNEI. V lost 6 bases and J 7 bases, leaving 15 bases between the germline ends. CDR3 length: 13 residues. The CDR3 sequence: CASSDTGRGGYTF. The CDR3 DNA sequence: TGTGCCAGCAGCGACACAGGGAGGGGTGGCTACACCTTC.

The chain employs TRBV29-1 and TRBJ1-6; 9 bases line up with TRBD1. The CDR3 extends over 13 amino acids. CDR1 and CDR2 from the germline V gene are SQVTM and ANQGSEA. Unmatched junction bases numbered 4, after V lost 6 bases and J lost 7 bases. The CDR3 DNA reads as TGCAGCGTCGCCGGGACAGGGAATTCACCCCTCCACTTT. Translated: CSVAGTGNSPLHF.

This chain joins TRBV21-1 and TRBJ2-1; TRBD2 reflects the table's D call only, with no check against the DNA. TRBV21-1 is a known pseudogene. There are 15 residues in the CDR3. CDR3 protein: CASSKGGGIYNEQFF. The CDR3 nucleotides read TGTGCCAGCAGCAAAGGCGGGGGCATTTACAATGAGCAGTTCTTC.

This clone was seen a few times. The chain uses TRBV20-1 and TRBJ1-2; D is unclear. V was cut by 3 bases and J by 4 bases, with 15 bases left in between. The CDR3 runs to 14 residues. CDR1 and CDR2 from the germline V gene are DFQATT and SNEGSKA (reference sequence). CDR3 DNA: TGCAGTGCTAGTACCTCAGCGTACGCCTATGGCTACACCTTC. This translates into CSASTSAYAYGYTF.

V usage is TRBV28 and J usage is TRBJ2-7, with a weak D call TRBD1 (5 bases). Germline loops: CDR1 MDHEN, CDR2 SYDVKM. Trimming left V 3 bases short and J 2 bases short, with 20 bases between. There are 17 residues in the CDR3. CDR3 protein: CASSLIRGHDLTYEQYF. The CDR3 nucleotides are TGTGCCAGCAGTTTGATCAGAGGACACGATCTAACCTACGAGCAGTACTTC.